The 17 T cell receptor beta chains below were found in one sample sequenced in a study of control samples from healthy donors and cancer patients. Data came from immunoSEQ multiplex PCR; TCRdb stores just in-frame clones and leaves some out. The sample consists of approximately 53,000 clones, 80% to 95% of them appearing once. The specimen sequenced was PBMCs. These receptors all stem from a man aged 25-45 years with colorectal cancer.

J is TRBJ1-4 and V is TRBV6-6; TRBD1 aligns across 9 bases. The CDR3 sequence is 18 residues long. CDR1 and CDR2 from the germline V gene are MNHNY and SVGAGI (reference sequence). The V gene end was trimmed by 5 bases and the J gene end by 0 bases; junction bases not matched to a gene: 10. The DNA of the CDR3 is TGTGCCAGCAGTCCCGGGACAGGGTACCCCCCAACTAATGAAAAACTGTTTTTT. It yields the protein CASSPGTGYPPTNEKLFF.

V is TRBV12-3 or TRBV12-4 and J is TRBJ1-1; a possible D gene is TRBD1 (6 bases). Trimming removed 5 bases from V and 10 bases from J, with 14 bases in between. The CDR3 runs to 12 residues. The DNA of the CDR3 is TGTGCCAGCAGTCCCCGGACAGCGGTAGCTTTCTTT. Translated, it gives CASSPRTAVAFF.

The gene calls are TRBV25-1 and TRBJ1-5; D unresolved. V dropped 7 bases and J dropped 7 bases, with 20 bases sitting between them. This CDR3 comprises 15 residues. Germline lookup yields CDR1 MGHDK and CDR2 SYGVNS. CDR3 in DNA: TGTGCCAGCATCCTCTACAAGATGGGGATACAGCCCCAGCATTTT. Translating gives CASILYKMGIQPQHF.

The J gene is TRBJ2-1, the V gene TRBV5-1; D is undetermined. The V gene lost 1 base and the J gene lost 7 bases, with 9 bases spanning the gap. Germline loops: CDR1 SGHRS, CDR2 YFSETQ. The CDR3 consists of 13 residues. This CDR3 is CASSLSERNEQFF. The CDR3 nucleotides read TGCGCCAGCAGCTTGTCTGAAAGGAATGAGCAGTTCTTC. Full variable domain (outside the CDR3, taken from reference TRBV5-1 and TRBJ2-1): KAGVTQTPRYLIKTRGQQVTLSCSPISGHRSVSWYQQTPGQGLQFLFEYFSETQRNKGNFPGRFSGRQFSNSRSEMNVSTLELGDSALYLCASSLSERNEQFFGPGTRLTVL.

Here the CDR3 DNA reads TGTGCCAGCATTGGTACGTACACTGAAGCTTTCTTT. It yields the protein CASIGTYTEAFF. The rearrangement links TRBV2 to TRBJ1-1, with D unresolved. The CDR3 contains 12 residues. With 7 bases removed from V and 3 bases from J, the gap between germline ends came to 9 bases. In germline, CDR1 is SNHLY, CDR2 FYNNEI.

V and J are TRBV19 and TRBJ1-5, with 9 positions matching TRBD1. This CDR3 spans 17 amino acids. V lost 4 bases, J lost 7 bases, and 14 bases stayed unmatched. The germline V gene encodes CDR1 LNHDA and CDR2 SQIVND (reference sequence). For the CDR3, the DNA is TGTGCCAGTAGTAAGGGGGCTGGACAGGGGAGAGCCCAGCCCCAGCATTTT. Its protein is CASSKGAGQGRAQPQHF. The entire variable domain, with the rest obtained from reference TRBV19 and TRBJ1-5, is as follows: DGGITQSPKYLFRKEGQNVTLSCEQNLNHDAMYWYRQDPGQGLRLIYYSQIVNDFQKGDIAEGYSVSREKKESFPLTVTSAQKNPTAFYLCASSKGAGQGRAQPQHFGDGTRLSIL.

This clone has just one count. The rearrangement joins TRBV12-3 or TRBV12-4 to TRBJ2-7; D possibly corresponds to TRBD1 (6 bases). With 5 bases removed from V and 5 bases from J, the gap between germline ends came to 7 bases. The CDR3 has 11 amino acids. CDR3 region: CASSHRDEQYF. In DNA, the CDR3 is TGTGCCAGCAGTCACAGGGACGAGCAGTACTTC.

This chain links TRBV6-2 or TRBV6-3 with TRBJ2-3, with 7 nucleotides matching TRBD2. J was trimmed by 2 bases and V by 5 bases; bases with no gene match: 1. This CDR3 has 13 amino acids. Germline V gives CDR1 MNHEY, CDR2 SVGEGT. The CDR3 here is CASSERDTDTQYF. CDR3 DNA sequence: TGTGCCAGCAGTGAGCGGGACACAGATACGCAGTATTTT.

The V and J genes are TRBV6-1 and TRBJ2-7, with unresolved D. Germline V gene lookup returns CDR1 MNHNS and CDR2 SASEGT. Between the trimmed V and J ends, which lost 2 bases and 2 bases, there was a span of 13 bases. The CDR3 length is 15 residues. The CDR3: CASSESQPLTYEQYV. The CDR3, as DNA: TGTGCCAGCAGTGAATCCCAGCCTTTAACCTACGAGCAGTACGTC.

The CDR3 reads CASSSYPGQGAHEQYF. CDR3 sequence (DNA): TGCGCCAGCAGCTCATATCCGGGACAGGGAGCCCACGAGCAGTACTTC. The chain couples TRBV5-1 to TRBJ2-7; 9 positions agree with TRBD1. The CDR3 contains 16 residues. Germline loops: CDR1 SGHRS, CDR2 YFSETQ. V shed 3 bases, J shed 5 bases, and the junction held 12 bases outside the gene matches.

The chain links TRBV13 to TRBJ2-7; D may correspond to TRBD1 or TRBD2 (5 bases each). The germline CDR1 and CDR2 sequences are PRHDT and FYEKMQ (reference sequence). The CDR3 spans 13 residues. Trimming took off 5 bases at V and 2 bases at J, with 10 bases between the two ends. The CDR3 DNA is TGTGCCAGCAGCCGGGGCCTTCCCTACGAGCAGTACTTC. Translated, it gives CASSRGLPYEQYF.

This chain uses TRBV11-2 with TRBJ2-3; D uncertain. The CDR3 is made up of 13 amino acids. The V gene lost 7 bases and the J gene lost 4 bases, with 12 bases spanning the gap. CDR1 is SGHAT and CDR2 is FQNNGV in the germline V gene. CDR3 residues: CASTFFLPDTQYF. The CDR3 DNA reads TGTGCCAGCACCTTCTTTCTCCCAGATACGCAGTATTTT.

V gene TRBV27 combines with J gene TRBJ1-1, with D uncertain. V lost 2 bases to trimming and J lost 3 bases, with 7 bases between them. The germline gives CDR1 MNHEY, CDR2 SMNVEV (reference sequence). The CDR3 has 13 amino acids. The CDR3 nucleotides are TGTGCCAGCAGTTTAGGTTTTCACACTGAAGCTTTCTTT. This gives the protein CASSLGFHTEAFF.

The chain combines TRBV18 with TRBJ2-3; D is unresolved. Trimming stripped 3 bases from V and 0 bases from J, with 10 bases between. CDR1 and CDR2 (germline): KGHSH, LQKENI. This CDR3 region has 15 residues. CDR3 in amino acids: CASSPFSSSTDTQYF. In DNA form, the CDR3 reads TGTGCCAGCTCACCGTTTAGTTCTAGCACAGATACGCAGTATTTT.

This rearrangement joins TRBV30 to TRBJ1-5; D uncertain. With 7 bases removed from V and 1 base from J, the gap between germline ends came to 17 bases. This CDR3 comprises 15 residues. The germline CDR1 and CDR2 sequences are GTSNPN and SVGIG (reference sequence). CDR3 protein: CASSDGLGSNQPQHF. CDR3 coding DNA: TGTGCCTCCTCCGACGGACTAGGCAGCAATCAGCCCCAGCATTTT.

The J gene is TRBJ1-2, the V gene TRBV10-3; a weak D match, TRBD1 (5 bases). CDR1 and CDR2 from the germline V gene are ENHRY and SYGVKD. V lost 0 bases to trimming and J lost 3 bases, with 8 bases between them. The CDR3 is made up of 14 amino acids. The CDR3 here is CAISESDSYYGYTF. In nucleotides, the CDR3 is TGTGCCATCAGTGAGTCCGACAGTTACTATGGCTACACCTTC.

This sequence joins TRBV19 and TRBJ2-5; possible D gene TRBD2, 6 bases. The CDR3 has 14 residues. CDR1 and CDR2 from the germline V gene are LNHDA and SQIVND (reference sequence). Trimming stripped 1 base from V and 4 bases from J, with 10 bases between. CDR3 protein: CASSIGGEGETQYF. CDR3 DNA sequence: TGTGCCAGTAGTATAGGCGGGGAAGGAGAGACCCAGTACTTC.